These 6 T cell receptor beta chains came from one sample sequenced in a study of blood T cell repertoires in COVID-19. TCRdb's copy holds only in-frame clones and misses some; the assay was immunoSEQ multiplex PCR. This sample has 140,000 to 150,000 clones, with more than 80% found just once. Material: PBMCs or T cells enriched from blood (not recorded which). The receptors shown here come from a middle-aged man who had recovered from COVID-19.

The V gene is TRBV7-9, the J gene TRBJ2-3; D unclear. CDR1 and CDR2 (germline): SEHNR, FQNEAQ (reference sequence). The CDR3 totals 12 residues. Trimming shortened V by 5 bases and J by 4 bases, and 7 bases separated the two germline ends. This chain's CDR3 is CASSIQSDTQYF. The DNA of the CDR3 is TGTGCCAGCAGCATACAGTCAGATACGCAGTATTTT. The full variable domain, rest sourced from reference TRBV7-9 and TRBJ2-3, is DTGVSQNPRHKITKRGQNVTFRCDPISEHNRLYWYRQTLGQGPEFLTYFQNEAQLEKSRLLSDRFSAERPKGSFSTLEIQRTEQGDSAMYLCASSIQSDTQYFGPGTRLTVL.

This clone was recorded a few times. This chain joins TRBV7-2 and TRBJ1-1; D possibly corresponds to TRBD1 (5 bases). CDR3 length: 13 amino acids. The V and J ends lost 4 bases and 1 base respectively, with 7 bases between them. Germline V gene data show CDR1 as SGHTA and CDR2 as FQGNSA. The chain's CDR3 is CASSSQGNTEAFF. The DNA for the CDR3 is TGTGCCAGCAGCTCCCAGGGGAACACTGAAGCTTTCTTT.

The chain couples TRBV5-1 to TRBJ2-7, with TRBD1 matching over 11 bases. The CDR3 has 13 amino acids. The V segment lost 7 bases and the J segment 3 bases; nucleotides outside the gene matches: 3. Germline CDR1 and CDR2: SGHRS and YFSETQ. CDR3 sequence (DNA): TGCGCCAGCGGGACAGGGGGAAACTACGAGCAGTACTTC. This translates into CASGTGGNYEQYF.

V and J are TRBV28 and TRBJ1-4, with D perhaps matching TRBD1 (5 bases). The germline V and J ends were trimmed by 7 bases and 3 bases, with 15 bases remaining between them. Germline loops: CDR1 MDHEN, CDR2 SYDVKM. The CDR3 runs to 15 residues. The CDR3 bases are TGTGCCAGCAAACCCACCGGGGGATCTAATGAAAAACTGTTTTTT. Amino acid sequence: CASKPTGGSNEKLFF.

The CDR3 sequence is CASGSSWNNEQFF. The CDR3 region has the DNA TGTGCCAGCGGAAGTAGCTGGAACAATGAGCAGTTCTTC. The rearrangement links TRBV2 to TRBJ2-1; no clear D gene. Trimming took off 8 bases at V and 5 bases at J, with 13 bases between the two ends. The CDR3 runs 13 residues. Germline CDR1 reads SNHLY; CDR2 reads FYNNEI.

J is TRBJ1-3 and V is TRBV11-2; the D is unclear. The germline CDR1 and CDR2 sequences are SGHAT and FQNNGV. The CDR3 runs to 15 residues. V was trimmed by 1 base and J by 3 bases, leaving 10 bases between them. CDR3 DNA: TGTGCCAGCAGCTTAGTGTCACACTATGGAAACACCATATATTTT. The encoded protein is CASSLVSHYGNTIYF.